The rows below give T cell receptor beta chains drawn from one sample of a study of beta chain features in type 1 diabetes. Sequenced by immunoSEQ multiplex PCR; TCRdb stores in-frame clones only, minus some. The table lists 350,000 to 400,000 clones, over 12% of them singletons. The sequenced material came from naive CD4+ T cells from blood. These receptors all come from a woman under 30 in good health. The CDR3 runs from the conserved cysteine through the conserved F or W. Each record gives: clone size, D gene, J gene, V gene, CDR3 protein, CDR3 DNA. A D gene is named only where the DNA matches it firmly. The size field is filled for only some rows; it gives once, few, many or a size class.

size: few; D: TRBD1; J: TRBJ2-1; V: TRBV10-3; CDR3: CAIVGGQGYNEQFF; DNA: TGTGCCATCGTAGGGGGACAGGGTTACAATGAGCAGTTCTTC
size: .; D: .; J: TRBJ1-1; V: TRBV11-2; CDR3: CASSPSYRFQAFF; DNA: TGTGCCAGCAGCCCAAGCTACAGATTCCAAGCTTTCTTT
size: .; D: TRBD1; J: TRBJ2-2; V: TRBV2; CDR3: CASRSQGALSGELFF; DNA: TGTGCCAGCAGGTCCCAGGGGGCGTTATCCGGGGAGCTGTTTTTT
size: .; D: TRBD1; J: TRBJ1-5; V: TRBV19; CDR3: CASRQGDQPQHF; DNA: TGTGCCAGTAGACAGGGGGATCAGCCCCAGCATTTT
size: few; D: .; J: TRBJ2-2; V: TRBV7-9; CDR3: CASIPRRGVNTGELFF; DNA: TGTGCCAGCATCCCCCGCCGAGGAGTCAACACCGGGGAGCTGTTTTTT
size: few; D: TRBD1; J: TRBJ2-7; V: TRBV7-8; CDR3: CASSPDRGYEQYF; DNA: TGTGCCAGCAGCCCGGACAGGGGTTACGAGCAGTACTTC
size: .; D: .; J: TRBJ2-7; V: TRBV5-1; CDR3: CASSSSRGSYEQYF; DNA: TGCGCCAGCAGCTCCTCCAGGGGATCCTACGAGCAGTACTTC
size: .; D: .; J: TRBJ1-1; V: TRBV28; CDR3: CASSSGQNTEAFF; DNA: TGTGCCAGCAGTTCGGGACAGAACACTGAAGCTTTCTTT
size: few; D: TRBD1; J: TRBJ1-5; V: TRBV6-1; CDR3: CASTSRDRENQPQHF; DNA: TGTGCCAGCACGTCCCGGGACAGGGAAAATCAGCCCCAGCATTTT
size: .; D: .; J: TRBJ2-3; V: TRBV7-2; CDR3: CASSLGVTRRAQYF; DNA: TGTGCCAGCAGCTTAGGGGTTACTAGACGTGCGCAGTATTTT
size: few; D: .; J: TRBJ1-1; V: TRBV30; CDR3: CAWIVRGNTEAFF; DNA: TGTGCCTGGATCGTCCGGGGGAACACTGAAGCTTTCTTT
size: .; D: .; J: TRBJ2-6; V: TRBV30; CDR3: CAWSGFRAPGANVLTF; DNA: TGTGCCTGGAGTGGATTCAGGGCCCCTGGGGCCAACGTCCTGACTTTC
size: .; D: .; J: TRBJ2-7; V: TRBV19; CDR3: CASQDWSYEQYF; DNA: TGTGCCAGTCAGGACTGGTCCTACGAGCAGTACTTC
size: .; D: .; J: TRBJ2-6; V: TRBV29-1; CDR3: CSVELRQPFSGANVLTF; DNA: TGCAGCGTTGAATTGAGACAGCCATTCTCTGGGGCCAACGTCCTGACTTTC
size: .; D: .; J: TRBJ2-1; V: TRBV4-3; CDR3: CASSQDYRQTYNEQFF; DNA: TGCGCCAGCAGCCAAGATTACCGCCAGACCTACAATGAGCAGTTCTTC
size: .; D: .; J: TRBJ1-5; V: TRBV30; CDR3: CAWSVQAGVQPQHF; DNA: TGTGCCTGGAGTGTACAGGCAGGGGTTCAGCCCCAGCATTTT
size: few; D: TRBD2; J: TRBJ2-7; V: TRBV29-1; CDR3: CSVGTSPYEQYF; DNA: TGCAGCGTCGGGACTAGTCCCTACGAGCAGTACTTC
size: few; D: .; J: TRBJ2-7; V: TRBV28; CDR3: CASSSSFRGEQYF; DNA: TGTGCCAGCAGTTCATCATTCAGAGGCGAGCAGTACTTC
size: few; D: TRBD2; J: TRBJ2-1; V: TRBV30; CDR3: CAWSVDPSGTYNEQFF; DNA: TGTGCCTGGAGTGTAGACCCTAGCGGTACCTACAATGAGCAGTTCTTC
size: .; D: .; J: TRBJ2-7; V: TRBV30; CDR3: CAWSVQASSYEQYF; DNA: TGTGCCTGGAGTGTACAGGCCAGCTCCTACGAGCAGTACTTC
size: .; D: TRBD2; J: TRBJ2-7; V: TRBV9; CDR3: CASSGGLAGSYEQYF; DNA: TGTGCCAGCAGCGGGGGACTAGCGGGCTCCTACGAGCAGTACTTC
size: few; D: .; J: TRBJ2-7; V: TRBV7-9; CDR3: CASSHLGSPREQYF; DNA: TGTGCCAGCAGCCATCTCGGGTCGCCGAGGGAGCAGTACTTC
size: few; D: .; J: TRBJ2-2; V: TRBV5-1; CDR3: CASSLGLVDGELFF; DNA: TGCGCCAGCAGCTTGGGGCTAGTGGACGGGGAGCTGTTTTTT
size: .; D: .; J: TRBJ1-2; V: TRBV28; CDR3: CASRIGAVDGYTF; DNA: TGTGCCAGCAGGATCGGTGCGGTGGATGGCTACACCTTC
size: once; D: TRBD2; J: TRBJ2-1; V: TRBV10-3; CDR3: CAINPGLDDNEQFF; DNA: TGTGCCATCAACCCGGGACTAGACGACAATGAGCAGTTCTTC
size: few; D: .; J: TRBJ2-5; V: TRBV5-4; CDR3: CASSSPRGEETQYF; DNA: TGTGCCAGCAGCTCCCCCAGGGGGGAAGAGACCCAGTACTTC
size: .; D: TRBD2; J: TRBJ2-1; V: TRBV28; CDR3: CASSFQLAGYNEQFF; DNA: TGTGCCAGCAGTTTTCAACTAGCGGGATACAATGAGCAGTTCTTC
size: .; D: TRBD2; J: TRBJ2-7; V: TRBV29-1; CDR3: CSATGLAGVKEQYF; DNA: TGCAGCGCCACAGGACTAGCGGGAGTAAAGGAGCAGTACTTC
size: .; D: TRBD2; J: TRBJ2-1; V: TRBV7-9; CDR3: CASSLPLLRGSYNEQFF; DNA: TGTGCCAGCAGCCTCCCTTTATTGCGGGGGAGCTACAATGAGCAGTTCTTC
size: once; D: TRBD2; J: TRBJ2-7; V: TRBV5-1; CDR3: CASSLSGGTSEQYF; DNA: TGCGCCAGCAGCTTGTCAGGCGGGACTAGCGAGCAGTACTTC
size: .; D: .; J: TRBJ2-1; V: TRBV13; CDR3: CASSLVGSSYNEQFF; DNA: TGTGCCAGCAGCTTAGTTGGGAGCTCCTACAATGAGCAGTTCTTC
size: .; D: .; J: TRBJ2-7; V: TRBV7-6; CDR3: CASWSRIGEQYF; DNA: TGTGCCAGCTGGTCGAGGATCGGCGAGCAGTACTTC
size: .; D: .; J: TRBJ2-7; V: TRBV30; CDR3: CAWSPQGYEQYF; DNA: TGTGCCTGGAGTCCTCAGGGGTACGAGCAGTACTTC
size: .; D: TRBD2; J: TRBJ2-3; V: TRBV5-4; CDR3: CASREGPVGTQYF; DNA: TGTGCCAGCCGGGAGGGCCCGGTTGGTACGCAGTATTTT
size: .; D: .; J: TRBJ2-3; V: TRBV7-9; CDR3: CASSLGGALQPTDTQYF; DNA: TGTGCCAGCAGCTTAGGCGGGGCACTGCAACCCACAGATACGCAGTATTTT
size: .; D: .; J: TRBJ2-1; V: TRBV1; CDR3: CTSSPLFRGTADEQFF; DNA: TGCACCAGCAGCCCACTGTTTCGGGGGACGGCCGATGAGCAGTTCTTC
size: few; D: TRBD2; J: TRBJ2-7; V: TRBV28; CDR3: CASSLSGTSGDYEQYF; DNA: TGTGCCAGCAGTTTGTCCGGGACTAGCGGGGACTACGAGCAGTACTTC
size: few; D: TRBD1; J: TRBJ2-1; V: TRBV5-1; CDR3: CASSRGQGPNEQFF; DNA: TGCGCCAGCAGCCGGGGACAGGGTCCCAATGAGCAGTTCTTC
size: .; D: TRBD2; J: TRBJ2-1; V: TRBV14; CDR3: CASSQQAGVYNEQFF; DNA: TGTGCCAGCAGCCAGCAAGCGGGAGTTTACAATGAGCAGTTCTTC
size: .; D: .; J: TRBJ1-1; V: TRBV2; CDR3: CASSRGALTEAFF; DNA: TGTGCCAGCAGCAGGGGAGCCCTAACTGAAGCTTTCTTT
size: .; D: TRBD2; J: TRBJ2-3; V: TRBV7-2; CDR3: CASSPVAGITDTQYF; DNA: TGTGCCAGTTCGCCGGTAGCGGGGATCACAGATACGCAGTATTTT
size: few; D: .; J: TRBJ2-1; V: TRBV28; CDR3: CASSLRRHNEQFF; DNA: TGTGCCAGCAGTTTACGGCGGCACAATGAGCAGTTCTTC
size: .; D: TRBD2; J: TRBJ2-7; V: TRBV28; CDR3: CASSLKSLTGGPYEQYF; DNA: TGTGCCAGCAGTTTGAAAAGCTTAACGGGAGGGCCCTACGAGCAGTACTTC
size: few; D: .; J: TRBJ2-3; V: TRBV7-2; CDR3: CASSPFNPDTQYF; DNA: TGTGCCAGCAGTCCCTTTAATCCAGATACGCAGTATTTT
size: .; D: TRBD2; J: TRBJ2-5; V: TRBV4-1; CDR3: CASSPRGRLAEETQYF; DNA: TGCGCCAGCAGCCCCCGAGGTCGACTAGCGGAAGAGACCCAGTACTTC
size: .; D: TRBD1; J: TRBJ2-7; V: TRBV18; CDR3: CASSRGQGADEQYF; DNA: TGTGCCAGCTCACGGGGACAGGGGGCGGACGAGCAGTACTTC
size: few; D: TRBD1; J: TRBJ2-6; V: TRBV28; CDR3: CASRPADRAGANVLTF; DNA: TGTGCCAGCAGACCTGCTGACAGGGCTGGGGCCAACGTCCTGACTTTC
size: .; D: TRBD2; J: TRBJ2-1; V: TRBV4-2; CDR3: CASSPTSGRTNEQFF; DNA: TGTGCCAGCAGCCCGACTAGCGGGAGAACGAATGAGCAGTTCTTC
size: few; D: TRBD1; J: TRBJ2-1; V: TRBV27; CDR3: CASKQDRGSYNEQFF; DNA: TGTGCCAGCAAGCAGGACAGGGGGTCCTACAATGAGCAGTTCTTC
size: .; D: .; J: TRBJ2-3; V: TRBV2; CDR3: CASSLGAQNTQYF; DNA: TGTGCCAGCAGTCTAGGGGCCCAAAATACGCAGTATTTT
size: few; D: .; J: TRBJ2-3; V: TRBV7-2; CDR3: CASRLGDTQYF; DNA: TGTGCCAGTAGACTTGGAGATACGCAGTATTTT
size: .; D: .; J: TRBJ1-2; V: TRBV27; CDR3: CASSLQRHYGYTF; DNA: TGTGCCAGCAGTCTTCAGCGGCACTATGGCTACACCTTC
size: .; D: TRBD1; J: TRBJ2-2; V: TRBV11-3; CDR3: CASTGQGNTGELFF; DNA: TGTGCCAGCACCGGACAGGGCAACACCGGGGAGCTGTTTTTT
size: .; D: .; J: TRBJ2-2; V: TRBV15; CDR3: CATSRDKNTGELFF; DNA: TGTGCCACCAGCAGGGACAAGAACACCGGGGAGCTGTTTTTT
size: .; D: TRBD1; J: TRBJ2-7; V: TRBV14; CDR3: CASSLAIQGTYEQYF; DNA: TGTGCCAGCAGTCTCGCAATACAGGGGACCTACGAGCAGTACTTC